This TCR beta chain is drawn from a study of T cell responses to AZD1222 COVID-19 vaccine. Notes on the study in general: Across spike, vaccine-associated CD4 TCRs were found, dominant at 160-218 and 743-854. Nearly half of spike-specific TCRs reportedly go after variant regions that carry no mutations. The breadth and depth of Spike-specific TCRs increased once two AZD1222 doses had been given. Just a handful of AZD1222 recipients tested seropositive at baseline.

Clones were sequenced by immunoSEQ multiplex PCR, and TCRdb holds only the in-frame ones, with some missing. The sample carries approximately 110,000 clones, approximately 86% recorded once. Concerning this clone itself: Its antigen is not identified.

From germline, CDR1 is SGDLS and CDR2 YYNGEE. This CDR3 is built from 14 residues. The V and J ends lost 3 bases and 5 bases respectively, with 15 bases between them. The chain has TRBV9 and TRBJ2-7, with D perhaps TRBD2 (5 bases). This specimen was peripheral blood, taken on day 0 of AZD1222 vaccination. The sequence came from an adult in good health. The CDR3 is CASSGWTSGDEQYF. CDR3 coding DNA: TGTGCCAGCAGCGGGTGGACTTCTGGCGACGAGCAGTACTTC.